Below, 15 T cell receptor beta chains from the same sample are listed, as sequenced in a study of beta chain features in type 1 diabetes. Which antigens these TCRs recognize remains unknown. Expressed TCRB transcripts were sequenced because the isolated RNA had all been reverse transcribed beforehand. Clones were read by immunoSEQ multiplex PCR, and TCRdb kept only the in-frame ones, dropping some. The data contain a few hundred thousand clones, about 20% of them seen just once; the ten biggest clones take up more than 0.025%. Study conclusions and caveats: A moderate, significant TCRB CDR3 shortening appeared in type 1 diabetes across four CD4+ subsets.

Sample: naive CD4+ T cells from blood. These receptors came from a woman between 40 and 50 years old with type 1 diabetes.

In its sample, this clone was seen a few times. Written as DNA, the CDR3 is TGTGCCAGCAGCTCCCCAGGGGATGAGCAGTTCTTC. This gives the protein CASSSPGDEQFF. The V gene is TRBV7-9, the J gene TRBJ2-1; possibly TRBD1 for D (6 bases). The CDR3 covers 12 residues. Per germline, CDR1 SEHNR and CDR2 FQNEAQ (reference sequence). Trimming cost V 4 bases and J 8 bases, with 9 bases left between them. Full variable domain (remainder filled in from reference TRBV7-9 and TRBJ2-1): DTGVSQNPRHKITKRGQNVTFRCDPISEHNRLYWYRQTLGQGPEFLTYFQNEAQLEKSRLLSDRFSAERPKGSFSTLEIQRTEQGDSAMYLCASSSPGDEQFFGPGTRLTVL.

This chain uses TRBV30 with TRBJ2-7; possibly TRBD2 for D (6 bases). Germline lookup yields CDR1 GTSNPN and CDR2 SVGIG (reference sequence). The CDR3 is 12 amino acids. V was clipped by 3 bases and J by 6 bases, with 12 bases between them. The CDR3 nucleotides are TGTGCCTGGAGCGCGGGGAAAGGCGAGCAGTACTTC. Its protein product is CAWSAGKGEQYF.

This clone was recorded a few times. Other DNA sequences in the same sample also yield this CDR3. The rearrangement links TRBV7-2 to TRBJ1-1; no definite D call. Looked up from germline, CDR1 is SGHTA and CDR2 is FQGNSA. The CDR3 spans 13 residues. V gave up 3 bases and J gave up 1 base, with 6 bases separating them. CDR3 DNA: TGTGCCAGCAGCTTTACGGGGAACACTGAAGCTTTCTTT. Translation gives CASSFTGNTEAFF.

The V call is TRBV5-4, the J call TRBJ2-5; the match to TRBD1 covers 10 bases. This CDR3 spans 15 amino acids. V lost 4 bases and J lost 2; bases outside the gene matches: 5. Germline assignment: CDR1 SGHNT and CDR2 YYREEE (reference sequence). In DNA, the CDR3 is TGTGCCAGCAGCCCGGAGGACAGGGGGCAAGAGACCCAGTACTTC. It encodes CASSPEDRGQETQYF. Based on the CDR3 plus reference TRBV5-4 and TRBJ2-5, the full variable domain is ETGVTQSPTHLIKTRGQQVTLRCSSQSGHNTVSWYQQALGQGPQFIFQYYREEENGRGNFPPRFSGLQFPNYSSELNVNALELDDSALYLCASSPEDRGQETQYFGPGTRLLVL.

The chain employs TRBV2 and TRBJ2-3; 12 bases map to TRBD2. Per the germline V gene, CDR1 is SNHLY and CDR2 is FYNNEI. This CDR3 is 14 amino acids long. V shed 8 bases, J shed 7 bases, and the junction held 7 bases outside the gene matches. CDR3 DNA sequence: TGTGCCAGCCACTTCACTAGCGGGAGGTATACGCAGTATTTT. Translated: CASHFTSGRYTQYF. Full variable domain (missing parts from reference TRBV2 and TRBJ2-3): EPEVTQTPSHQVTQMGQEVILRCVPISNHLYFYWYRQILGQKVEFLVSFYNNEISEKSEIFDDQFSVERPDGSNFTLKIRSTKLEDSAMYFCASHFTSGRYTQYFGPGTRLTVL.

There are a few counts of this clone. This rearrangement joins TRBV4-2 to TRBJ2-7, with a possible D match to TRBD2 (6 bases). The CDR3 is 13 residues long. The germline gives CDR1 LGHNA, CDR2 YNFKEQ. V gave up 3 bases and J gave up 1 base, with 7 bases separating them. The CDR3: CASSQRDSYEQYF. For the CDR3, the DNA is TGTGCCAGCAGCCAGCGGGATTCCTACGAGCAGTACTTC.

This clone was counted between two and nine times. This chain uses TRBV5-6 with TRBJ1-2; 7 bases align to TRBD1. Germline lookup yields CDR1 SGHDT and CDR2 YYEEEE. This CDR3 has 15 amino acids. Trimming cost V 4 bases and J 4 bases; bases outside gene matches: 10. The CDR3 loop is CASSLRSGQPYGYTF. For the CDR3, the DNA is TGTGCCAGCAGCCTCAGATCGGGACAGCCCTATGGCTACACCTTC.

This rearrangement joins TRBV19 to TRBJ2-2; D is perhaps TRBD1 (6 bases). Germline V gene sequence: CDR1 LNHDA, CDR2 SQIVND (reference sequence). This CDR3 has 16 amino acids. Trimming shortened V by 5 bases and J by 3 bases, and 16 bases separated the two germline ends. In DNA, the CDR3 is TGTGCCAGTAGTGATGGGGGCGCGGCGGACACCGGGGAGCTGTTTTTT. It codes for CASSDGGAADTGELFF.

CDR3 bases: TGTGCCAGTAGTCGGTCATACAATGAGCAGTTCTTC. It yields the protein CASSRSYNEQFF. The chain uses TRBV19 and TRBJ2-1, with D hard to call. The germline V and J ends were trimmed by 5 bases and 4 bases, with 6 bases remaining between them. The CDR3 covers 12 residues. CDR1 LNHDA and CDR2 SQIVND come from the germline V gene (reference sequence).

The genes are TRBV2 and TRBJ2-1; a possible D gene is TRBD2 (6 bases). Germline V gives CDR1 SNHLY, CDR2 FYNNEI. V lost 8 bases and J lost 9, with 11 bases in between. The CDR3 is 11 amino acids. Written as DNA, the CDR3 is TGTGCCAGCGGGTTAGCGGCTGAGCAGTTCTTC. Residues: CASGLAAEQFF.

CDR3 bases: TGTGCCAGCAGCAGGATACAGGGGGAGCCCCGAAGCTTCCAAGAGACCCAGTACTTC. Its translation is CASSRIQGEPRSFQETQYF. The chain is built from TRBV7-2 and TRBJ2-5, with 8 bases that match TRBD1. Looked up from germline, CDR1 is SGHTA and CDR2 is FQGNSA. V was clipped by 5 bases and J by 1 base; unmatched bases: 18. The CDR3 totals 19 residues.

The table lists this clone with a few counts. The chain joins TRBV6-5 to TRBJ2-1, with D maybe TRBD1 (5 bases). The CDR3 contains 13 residues. V lost 5 bases and J lost 10, with 15 bases in between. Germline V gene lookup returns CDR1 MNHEY and CDR2 SVGAGI. CDR3 nucleotide sequence: TGTGCCAGCAGTCCCCCCTCAGGGCTAGAGCAGTTCTTC. As protein: CASSPPSGLEQFF.

This chain joins TRBV19 and TRBJ1-4; TRBD1 agrees at 8 bases. V was clipped by 7 bases and J by 10 bases; unmatched bases: 11. From germline, CDR1 is LNHDA and CDR2 SQIVND (reference sequence). There are 14 residues in the CDR3. The DNA for the CDR3 is TGTGCCAGTACCGCTACAGGGGGGATTGGAAAACTGTTTTTT. It yields the protein CASTATGGIGKLFF.

This CDR3 reads CASSPQGGIYGYTF. The CDR3 coding sequence is TGCGCCAGCAGTCCCCAGGGAGGAATCTATGGCTACACCTTC. The V and J genes are TRBV23-1 and TRBJ1-2, with D tentatively TRBD1 (5 bases). TRBV23-1 belongs to the ORF category, with a function that is uncertain. Trimming shortened V by 4 bases and J by 4 bases, and 13 bases separated the two germline ends. This CDR3 comprises 14 residues.

The rearrangement joins TRBV9 to TRBJ2-7; 8 nucleotides align to TRBD1. The CDR3 is 16 residues long. With V trimmed by 4 bases and J by 2 bases, 11 bases remained unmatched. Germline CDR1 and CDR2: SGDLS and YYNGEE. This CDR3 is CASSPEPTGAPYEQYF. In nucleotides, the CDR3 is TGTGCCAGCAGCCCCGAACCGACAGGGGCACCCTACGAGCAGTACTTC.